This TCR beta chain was found in a study of blood T cell repertoires in COVID-19. About the study: Researchers got acute and convalescent COVID-19 samples from the United States, Italy and Spain. T cells, B-cell-depleted T cells, or PBMCs supplied cDNA or gDNA.

Germline-derived CDR1 and CDR2 are LNHDA and SQIVND (reference sequence). CDR3 length: 15 amino acids. Trimming pared 4 bases from V and 7 bases from J, leaving 16 bases between. Authors' data handling: For nucleated cells, counts were estimated from reference gene primer amplification. Repertoires were generated with immunoSEQ multiplex PCR, while TCRdb's copy carries only in-frame clones and drops some. The V and J calls and clone size were taken over from that table, and D and trimming were inferred from the DNA. The data show about 260,000 clones, roughly 86% seen once. This receptor was obtained from a man between 18 and 35 years old with active or convalescent COVID-19. The V call is TRBV19, the J call TRBJ2-2; D perhaps matches TRBD2 (6 bases). Material: peripheral blood. The DNA for the CDR3 is TGTGCCAGTAGTAAGGACTACCAGGTTATCGGGGAGCTGTTTTTT. This codes for CASSKDYQVIGELFF.